The 22 T cell receptor beta chains presented below share a single source sample, sequenced in a study of T cells in Graves' hyperthyroidism and ophthalmopathy. TCR beta CDR3 sequences were amplified from RNA transcripts. Carried out on the TCR CDR3, a first-round RT-PCR used the HTBI primer set. TCRdb reprocessed the multiplex PCR reads via MiXCR and lists one record per CDR3 protein. In the table there are some 350,000 distinct CDR3 sequences, 15% to 18% of which are singletons. The sequenced material came from blood. Every receptor here comes from a woman aged 18 to 35 with Graves' hyperthyroidism that later progressed to Graves' ophthalmopathy.

This clonotype was observed many times. The gene calls are TRBV5-6 and TRBJ1-2, with unresolved D. The V end lost 3 bases, the J end lost 3 bases, and 9 bases lay between the germline ends. CDR3 length: 13 amino acids. The germline V gene encodes CDR1 SGHDT and CDR2 YYEEEE. CDR3 protein: CASSSQAHYGYTF. CDR3 DNA: TGTGCCAGCAGCTCTCAGGCACACTATGGCTACACCTTC.

The rearrangement joins TRBV28 to TRBJ1-2; no definite D call. This CDR3 has 14 residues. Per the germline V gene, CDR1 is MDHEN and CDR2 is SYDVKM. V was shortened by 5 bases and J by 7 bases, with 17 bases between the two germline ends. In DNA, the CDR3 is TGTGCCAGCAGTGTCTCTAGAGCAGACTGTGGCTACACCTTC. Protein sequence: CASSVSRADCGYTF.

The chain has TRBV7-2 and TRBJ1-2, with 7 bases identical to TRBD1. The CDR3 totals 14 residues. Germline CDR1 and CDR2: SGHTA and FQGNSA. The trim removed 5 bases at V and 4 bases at J, leaving 7 bases unmatched. CDR3 sequence (DNA): TGTGCCAGCAGCGAACAGGGGAGGAGCTATGGCTACACCTTC. It is translated as CASSEQGRSYGYTF.

This clonotype was observed many times. The chain combines TRBV28 with TRBJ2-7; no clear D gene. Germline CDR1 and CDR2: MDHEN and SYDVKM. Trimming removed 5 bases from V and 3 bases from J, with 11 bases in between. The CDR3 runs to 13 residues. The CDR3 bases are TGTGCCAGCAGTCCTACAGAATACTACGAGCAGTACTTC. Translation gives CASSPTEYYEQYF.

This clonotype was seen only a few times. This rearrangement joins TRBV5-1 to TRBJ1-6; D is uncertain. The CDR3 runs 14 residues. Trimming stripped 0 bases from V and 8 bases from J, with 9 bases between. Germline-derived CDR1 and CDR2 are SGHRS and YFSETQ. CDR3 protein: CASSLGLGDSPLHF. In DNA, the CDR3 is TGCGCCAGCAGCTTGGGTCTGGGAGATTCACCCCTCCACTTT.

The chain links TRBV5-5 to TRBJ2-7; 7 nucleotides match TRBD1. The germline gives CDR1 SGHKS, CDR2 YYEKEE (reference sequence). V was clipped by 0 bases and J by 3 bases; unmatched bases: 6. The CDR3 extends over 15 amino acids. DNA for the CDR3: TGTGCCAGCAGCTTGGCCAGGGGGTCCCTCTACGAGCAGTACTTC. The encoded protein is CASSLARGSLYEQYF.

V is TRBV27 and J is TRBJ2-2; 14 positions agree with TRBD2. In germline, CDR1 is MNHEY, CDR2 SMNVEV (reference sequence). J gave up 6 bases and V 6 bases, and 6 bases lay outside the gene matches. The length of the CDR3 is 16 residues. The CDR3 region is CASSSGTSGSAGELFF. In DNA form, the CDR3 reads TGTGCCAGCAGCTCCGGGACTAGCGGGAGCGCCGGGGAGCTGTTTTTT.

V is TRBV7-9 and J is TRBJ2-5, with D possibly matching TRBD2 (6 bases). V was clipped by 5 bases and J by 4 bases, with 20 bases between them. Germline loops: CDR1 SEHNR, CDR2 FQNEAQ (reference sequence). This CDR3 is 16 amino acids long. CDR3 residues: CASSLPGTGVGETQYF. CDR3 bases: TGTGCCAGCAGCCTCCCCGGGACGGGGGTAGGAGAGACCCAGTACTTC.

This clonotype was detected many times. V and J are TRBV3-1 and TRBJ2-7, with 11 bases that match TRBD1. The CDR3 runs 15 residues. The ends lost 4 bases at V and 4 bases at J; junction bases unmatched: 6. The V gene's germline CDR1 is LGHDT and CDR2 YNNKEL (reference sequence). CDR3 residues: CASSPGQGARYEQYF. In DNA form, the CDR3 reads TGTGCCAGCAGCCCAGGACAGGGGGCGCGGTACGAGCAGTACTTC.

This clonotype occurred many times. CDR3 coding DNA: TGTGCCAGCACCTCTTGGAGGGAGACCCAGTACTTC. Protein: CASTSWRETQYF. The chain joins TRBV12-3 or TRBV12-4 to TRBJ2-5; D may be TRBD2 (5 bases). This CDR3 has 12 residues. The ends were cut back, 7 bases at V and 5 bases at J, with 11 bases in the middle.

This clonotype was seen repeatedly, ten times or more. V is TRBV5-1 and J is TRBJ2-7; 9 bases are a match to TRBD1. J was trimmed by 3 bases and V by 4 bases; bases with no gene match: 8. The CDR3 is 15 amino acids. In germline, CDR1 is SGHRS, CDR2 YFSETQ. The CDR3 protein is CASSASGQGFYEQYF. The CDR3 DNA reads as TGCGCCAGCAGCGCTTCGGGACAGGGTTTCTACGAGCAGTACTTC.

This clonotype was seen a few times. One junction end disagrees with the germline gene, perhaps due to a read error. The CDR3: CASGYNDGRAYAGELFF. The CDR3 bases are TGTGCCAGCGGTTATAACGACGGGAGGGCCTACGCCGGGGAGCTGTTTTTT. The chain employs TRBV6-5 and TRBJ2-2; 8 nucleotides align to TRBD2. CDR3 length: 17 residues. Germline-derived CDR1 and CDR2 are MNHEY and SVGAGI.

In the case of this clonotype: Since no conserved phenylalanine or tryptophan closes the CDR3, a read error is the likely cause. This chain connects TRBV3-1 to TRBJ2-1; TRBD2 matches 16 bases. Germline V CDR1 and CDR2: LGHDT, YNNKEL (reference sequence). The CDR3 has 17 amino acids. V shed 4 bases and J 7 bases; nucleotides not matched to a gene: 7. In DNA form, the CDR3 reads TGTGCCAGCAGCCGGGGACTAGCGGGAGGGCCTTGGAATGAGCAGTTCCTC. It codes for CASSRGLAGGPWNEQFL.

This clonotype was recorded at least ten times. The V and J genes are TRBV27 and TRBJ1-5; 9 bases fit TRBD1. This CDR3 contains 15 residues. Germline CDR1 and CDR2: MNHEY and SMNVEV (reference sequence). Losses at the gene ends were 6 bases for V and 0 bases for J; bases not matched to a gene: 3. The CDR3 protein is CASRDRGHSNQPQHF. The DNA of the CDR3 is TGTGCCAGCAGGGACAGGGGACATAGCAATCAGCCCCAGCATTTT.

At least ten counts were recorded for this clonotype. The chain carries TRBV28 and TRBJ2-1; 13 nucleotides match TRBD2. The CDR3 has 14 residues. The germline V gene encodes CDR1 MDHEN and CDR2 SYDVKM. The junction had 5 bases not matched to a gene; V was cut back by 6 bases and J by 9 bases. CDR3 in DNA: TGTGCCAGCAGCATAGGACTAGCGGGAGTTGAGCAGTTCTTC. It specifies CASSIGLAGVEQFF.

Notes on this clonotype: This may arise from a read error, as a much more abundant clone is one base away. The genes are TRBV6-2 or TRBV6-3 and TRBJ2-7; D may match TRBD1 or TRBD2 (5 bases each). The CDR3 is made up of 15 amino acids. The germline V gene has CDR1 MNHEY and CDR2 SVGEGT. The CDR3 region is CVSSPGIGASYEQYF. In DNA, the CDR3 is TGTGTCAGCAGTCCCGGCATCGGGGCTTCCTACGAGCAGTACTTC.

On this clonotype itself: A junction boundary mismatches the germline segment, possibly from a read error. This chain connects TRBV30 to TRBJ1-1, with 7 bases aligning to TRBD1. The CDR3 covers 16 residues. The germline V gene has CDR1 GTSNPN and CDR2 SVGIG (reference sequence). CDR3 in amino acids: CAWSVPAILTGTEGFF. The CDR3 coding sequence is TGTGCCTGGAGTGTACCCGCAATATTAACCGGGACAGAAGGTTTCTTT.

Many counts were recorded for this clonotype. This chain connects TRBV2 to TRBJ2-2; TRBD2 aligns across 11 bases. This CDR3 has 15 residues. Trimming at V came to 8 bases and at J to 6 bases, leaving 8 bases not matched to a gene. Germline V gene lookup returns CDR1 SNHLY and CDR2 FYNNEI. DNA for the CDR3: TGTGCCAGCGACGGACTAGCGGGCCTGCCCGGGGAGCTGTTTTTT. This translates into CASDGLAGLPGELFF.

This clonotype was seen many times. The genes are TRBV12-3 or TRBV12-4 and TRBJ2-5; D is undetermined. The length of the CDR3 is 13 residues. V lost 7 bases to trimming and J lost 2 bases, with 11 bases between them. The CDR3 protein is CASISSLQETQYF. CDR3 nucleotides: TGTGCCAGCATTAGCAGTCTACAAGAGACCCAGTACTTC.

J is TRBJ1-5 and V is TRBV7-2; possibly TRBD1 for D (5 bases). The germline V and J ends were trimmed by 5 bases and 3 bases, with 11 bases remaining between them. The germline CDR1 and CDR2 sequences are SGHTA and FQGNSA. This CDR3 region has 14 residues. The CDR3 DNA is TGTGCCAGCAGCCAGGGACGGAACAATCAGCCCCAGCATTTT. It is translated as CASSQGRNNQPQHF.

There are many counts of this clonotype. This chain connects TRBV9 to TRBJ2-1; D unresolved. CDR3 length: 13 residues. Germline V lookup: CDR1 SGDLS, CDR2 YYNGEE. V was trimmed by 5 bases and J by 6 bases, leaving 12 bases between them. In DNA form, the CDR3 reads TGTGCCAGCAGTGTTGGGCAGAGCAATGAGCAGTTCTTC. It yields the protein CASSVGQSNEQFF.

This clonotype appeared many times. This chain uses TRBV11-2 with TRBJ2-7; D is unclear. Germline loops: CDR1 SGHAT, CDR2 FQNNGV. The CDR3 runs to 17 residues. V lost 5 bases, J lost 8 bases, and 28 bases lay in between. CDR3: CASSIEPFQSDPPKQYF. As DNA, the CDR3 is TGTGCCAGCAGCATCGAACCTTTTCAGTCGGACCCACCCAAGCAGTACTTC.